The source of this TCR beta chain is a study of T-cell memory formation after mild COVID-19. Study information: TCR clusters were mostly donor specific.

Findings of the study overall: The study found balanced CD4/CD8 in clones contracting day 15 to 85 and a CD4+ lean in later expanders.

In regard to this clonotype: Its antigen is not identified.

This CDR3 is 15 amino acids long. J gave up 4 bases and V 1 base, and 3 bases lay outside the gene matches. TCRdb re-called the 5' RACE reads through MiXCR, storing one row per CDR3 protein. Of fewer than 250,000 distinct CDR3 sequences listed, 15% were seen once; the top ten hold 2.1%. Sequencing used PBMCs or a T cell subset sorted from them (not recorded which). The source of this sequence is an adult woman who had mild COVID-19 (a few samples of this study predate the infection). Cell type and time point are not known. The chain uses TRBV12-3 or TRBV12-4 and TRBJ2-2; 7 nucleotides agree with TRBD2. The CDR3 nucleotides read TGTGCCAGCAGTTTAGGTCTAGCGGTCACCGGGGAGCTGTTTTTT. This sequence encodes CASSLGLAVTGELFF.